Listed here is a single T cell receptor (beta chain). Method: immunoSEQ multiplex PCR; TCRdb's copy keeps in-frame clones and lacks some. Here the sample spans fewer than 75,000 clones, over 80% being singletons. The data were obtained in a study of blood T cell repertoires in COVID-19. Germline values: CDR1 SGHRS, CDR2 YFSETQ. The CDR3 consists of 13 residues. Losses at the gene ends were 4 bases for V and 3 bases for J; bases not matched to a gene: 4. Sequenced: peripheral blood. The sequence was obtained from a human donor in a cohort sampled during active COVID-19. V gene TRBV5-1 combines with J gene TRBJ2-7; 7 bases match TRBD2. CDR3 amino acids: CASSREAFYEQYF. The CDR3 DNA reads as TGCGCCAGCAGCCGGGAGGCATTCTACGAGCAGTACTTC.